This TCR beta chain was sequenced in a study of regulatory T cells in long-lasting Graves disease. Study-level background: Those Graves' patients who were newly diagnosed had been on antithyroid drugs under 3 months. Study results and limitations: Favored gene segments in persistent disease were TRBV28, TRBJ1-2 and TRBJ2-5.

In this sample, this clonotype turned up many times. Its antigen is unidentified. Researchers made TCR beta libraries by using iRepertoire HTBI primers and running Arm-PCR on CDR3 regions. TCRdb reprocessed the multiplex PCR reads with MiXCR, giving one entry per CDR3 protein. The sample has 350,000 to 450,000 distinct CDR3 sequences; approximately 15% are singletons. Stated time point: newly diagnosed GD, antithyroid drugs for less than 3 months. Isolated PBMC RNA provided the starting material for the TCR library. CDR3 size: 15 residues. V dropped 10 bases and J dropped 1 base, with 18 bases sitting between them. The sample also formed part of further work on T cells in Graves' hyperthyroidism and ophthalmopathy. As reported in that work: TCR CDR3 regions were first amplified by RT-PCR with HTBI primers. Ophthalmopathy got predicted by the model a median 6.5 months before its onset.

The starting material was peripheral blood mononuclear cells (PBMCs), obtained at new diagnosis, from a patient treated with antithyroid drugs. The receptor's source is a woman aged 30 to 39 with Graves disease. The genes are TRBV12-3 or TRBV12-4 and TRBJ2-3, with D perhaps TRBD1 (6 bases). The CDR3 sequence is CATEPQGKGTDTQYF. DNA of the CDR3: TGTGCCACCGAACCCCAGGGGAAGGGCACAGATACGCAGTATTTT.